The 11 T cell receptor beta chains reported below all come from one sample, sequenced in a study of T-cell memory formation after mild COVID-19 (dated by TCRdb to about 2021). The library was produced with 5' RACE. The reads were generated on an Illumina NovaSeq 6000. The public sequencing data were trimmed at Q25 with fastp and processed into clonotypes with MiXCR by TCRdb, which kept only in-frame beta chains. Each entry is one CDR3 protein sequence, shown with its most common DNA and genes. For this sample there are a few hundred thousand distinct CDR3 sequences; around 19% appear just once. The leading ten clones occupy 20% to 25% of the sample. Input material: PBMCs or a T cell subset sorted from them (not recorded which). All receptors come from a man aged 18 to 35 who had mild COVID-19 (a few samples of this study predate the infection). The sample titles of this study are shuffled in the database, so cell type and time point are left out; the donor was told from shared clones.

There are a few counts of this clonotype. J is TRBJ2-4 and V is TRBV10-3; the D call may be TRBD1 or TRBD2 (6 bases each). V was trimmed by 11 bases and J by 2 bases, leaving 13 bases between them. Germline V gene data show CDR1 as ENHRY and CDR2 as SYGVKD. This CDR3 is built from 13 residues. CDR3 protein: CAAKGGTKNIQYF. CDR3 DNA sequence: TGTGCCGCCAAGGGGGGAACCAAAAACATTCAGTACTTC.

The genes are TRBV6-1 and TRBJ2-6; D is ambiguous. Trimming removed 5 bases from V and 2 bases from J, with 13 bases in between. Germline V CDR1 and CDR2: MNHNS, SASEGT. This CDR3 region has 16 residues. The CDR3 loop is CASSPWDSAGANVLTF. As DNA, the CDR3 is TGTGCCAGCAGTCCTTGGGATTCAGCTGGGGCCAACGTCCTGACTTTC.

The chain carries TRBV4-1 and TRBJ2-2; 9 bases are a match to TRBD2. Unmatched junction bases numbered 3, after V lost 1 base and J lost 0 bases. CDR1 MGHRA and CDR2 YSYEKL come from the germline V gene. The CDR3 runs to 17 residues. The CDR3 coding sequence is TGCGCCAGCAGCCAAGGAGCGGGGGGCGCGAACACCGGGGAGCTGTTTTTT. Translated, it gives CASSQGAGGANTGELFF.

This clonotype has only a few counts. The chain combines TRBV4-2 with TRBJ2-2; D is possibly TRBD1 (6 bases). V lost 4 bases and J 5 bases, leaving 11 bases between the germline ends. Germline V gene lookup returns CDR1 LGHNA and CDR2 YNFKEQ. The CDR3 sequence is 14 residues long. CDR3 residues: CASSRGQGTGELFF. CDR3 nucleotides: TGTGCCAGCAGCCGGGGGCAGGGAACCGGGGAGCTGTTTTTT.

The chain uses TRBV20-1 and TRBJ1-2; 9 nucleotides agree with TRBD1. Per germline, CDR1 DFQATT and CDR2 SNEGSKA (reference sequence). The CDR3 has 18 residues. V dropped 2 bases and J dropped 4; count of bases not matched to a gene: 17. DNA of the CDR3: TGCAGTGCTAGACCACGGGGTGGGACAGGGAAGATTTCCTATGGCTACACCTTC. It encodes CSARPRGGTGKISYGYTF.

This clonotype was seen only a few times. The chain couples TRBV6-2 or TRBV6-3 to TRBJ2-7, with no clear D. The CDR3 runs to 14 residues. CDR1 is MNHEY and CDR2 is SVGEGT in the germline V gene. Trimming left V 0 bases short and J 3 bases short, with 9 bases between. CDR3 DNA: TGTGCCAGCAGTTACTCGATGGGAAACTACGAGCAGTACGTC. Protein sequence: CASSYSMGNYEQYV.

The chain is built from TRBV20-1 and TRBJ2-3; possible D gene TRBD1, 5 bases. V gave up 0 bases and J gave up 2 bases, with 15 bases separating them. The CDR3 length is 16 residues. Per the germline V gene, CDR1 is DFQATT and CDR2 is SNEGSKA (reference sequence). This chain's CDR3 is CSARDWGMGYTDTQYF. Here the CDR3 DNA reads TGCAGTGCTAGAGATTGGGGCATGGGTTACACAGATACGCAGTATTTT.

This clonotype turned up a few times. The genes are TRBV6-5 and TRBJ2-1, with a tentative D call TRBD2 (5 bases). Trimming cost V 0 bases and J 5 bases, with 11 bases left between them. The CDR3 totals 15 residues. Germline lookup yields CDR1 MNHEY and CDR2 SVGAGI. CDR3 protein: CASSYSGLANNEQFF. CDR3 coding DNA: TGTGCCAGCAGTTACTCTGGGCTAGCCAACAATGAGCAGTTCTTC.

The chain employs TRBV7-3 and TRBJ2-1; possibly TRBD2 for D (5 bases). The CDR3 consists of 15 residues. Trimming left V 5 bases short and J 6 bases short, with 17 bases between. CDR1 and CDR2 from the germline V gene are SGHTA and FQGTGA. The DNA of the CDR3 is TGTGCCAGCAGCGGCACTAGAATGATCCCCAATGAGCAGTTCTTC. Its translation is CASSGTRMIPNEQFF.

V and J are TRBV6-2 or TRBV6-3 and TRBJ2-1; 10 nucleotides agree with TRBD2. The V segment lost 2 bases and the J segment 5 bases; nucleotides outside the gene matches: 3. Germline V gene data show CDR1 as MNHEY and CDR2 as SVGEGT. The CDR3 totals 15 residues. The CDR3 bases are TGTGCCAGCAGTTACGGCACTAGCGGGAACAATGAGCAGTTCTTC. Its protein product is CASSYGTSGNNEQFF.

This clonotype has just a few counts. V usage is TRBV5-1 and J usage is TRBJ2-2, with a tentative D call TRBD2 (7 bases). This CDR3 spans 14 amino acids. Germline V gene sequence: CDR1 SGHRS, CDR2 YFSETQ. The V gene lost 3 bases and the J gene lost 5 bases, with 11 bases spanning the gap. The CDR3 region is CASSSRGGTGELFF. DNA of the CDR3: TGCGCCAGCAGCTCCAGGGGAGGGACCGGGGAGCTGTTTTTT.